Shown below are 28 T cell receptor beta chains from a single sample sequenced in a study of blood T cell repertoires in COVID-19. Some clones are missing from TCRdb's copy, which holds only in-frame ones; the method was immunoSEQ multiplex PCR. The data show under 350,000 clones, roughly 86% seen once. The sequencing input was peripheral blood. The receptors were gathered from a woman aged 25-40 years with COVID-19, enrolled during active disease.

The rearrangement joins TRBV6-1 to TRBJ1-4; D remains ambiguous. V lost 4 bases, J lost 0 bases, and 15 bases lay in between. Germline CDR1 and CDR2: MNHNS and SASEGT. The CDR3 is 17 amino acids. As DNA, the CDR3 is TGTGCCAGCAGTGCCCGACCGACACCATCAACTAATGAAAAACTGTTTTTT. This sequence encodes CASSARPTPSTNEKLFF.

The chain is built from TRBV9 and TRBJ2-1; TRBD2 aligns across 8 bases. The CDR3 is 16 residues long. V was pared by 0 bases and J by 8 bases, with 10 bases of the junction left unmatched. The germline CDR1 and CDR2 sequences are SGDLS and YYNGEE. The CDR3 loop reads CASSVGMGLVSHEQFF. CDR3 bases: TGTGCCAGCAGCGTAGGGATGGGACTAGTATCCCATGAGCAGTTCTTC.

The CDR3 DNA follows: TGTGCCAGTAGTCCAGATCAGGGGGATCAGCCCCAGCATTTT. Encoded protein: CASSPDQGDQPQHF. V usage is TRBV19 and J usage is TRBJ1-5, with TRBD1 matching 7 bases. This CDR3 has 14 amino acids. Trimming removed 5 bases from V and 5 bases from J; junction bases left unmatched: 6. CDR1 is LNHDA, CDR2 SQIVND, per germline (reference sequence).

This chain connects TRBV6-2 or TRBV6-3 to TRBJ1-5; 10 bases align to TRBD1. The CDR3 extends over 16 amino acids. V shed 2 bases, J shed 4 bases, and the junction held 5 bases outside the gene matches. Germline-derived CDR1 and CDR2 are MNHEY and SVGEGT. The CDR3 nucleotides read TGTGCCAGCAGTTACACCGGGACAGGGGTGAATCAGCCCCAGCATTTT. This encodes CASSYTGTGVNQPQHF.

Comments on this clone: An end of the junction differs from the germline gene, which may be a read error. The CDR3 DNA reads as TGTGCCAGCAGTCTATCCCAGGGGGCTTACGAGCAGTACTTC. Its translation: CASSLSQGAYEQYF. The rearrangement uses TRBV27 and TRBJ2-7, with 8 bases identical to TRBD1. Germline-derived CDR1 and CDR2 are MNHEY and SMNVEV (reference sequence). The CDR3 sequence is 14 residues long.

The rearrangement links TRBV7-9 to TRBJ1-2; D unclear. The CDR3 consists of 17 residues. CDR1 SEHNR and CDR2 FQNEAQ come from the germline V gene (reference sequence). V was cut by 5 bases and J by 3 bases, with 22 bases left in between. Here the CDR3 reads CASSPPVFADLHYGYTF. Written as DNA, the CDR3 is TGTGCCAGCAGCCCTCCTGTTTTTGCCGACTTGCACTATGGCTACACCTTC.

This rearrangement joins TRBV7-2 to TRBJ2-7, with a tentative D call TRBD2 (7 bases). Germline lookup yields CDR1 SGHTA and CDR2 FQGNSA. There are 11 residues in the CDR3. The V gene lost 8 bases and the J gene lost 6 bases, with 11 bases spanning the gap. This chain's CDR3 is CASARGGEQYF. The CDR3 region has the DNA TGTGCCAGCGCTAGGGGGGGCGAGCAGTACTTC.

J is TRBJ1-1 and V is TRBV5-1; TRBD1 might be the D (5 bases). The germline V gene has CDR1 SGHRS and CDR2 YFSETQ. V lost 0 bases and J lost 7, with 10 bases in between. CDR3 length: 13 amino acids. The CDR3 loop is CASSLVGEDEAFF. DNA for the CDR3: TGCGCCAGCAGCTTGGTAGGGGAGGATGAAGCTTTCTTT.

The V and J genes are TRBV5-1 and TRBJ2-7; 9 bases map to TRBD1. Germline V gene sequence: CDR1 SGHRS, CDR2 YFSETQ. The CDR3 is 16 residues long. The J segment lost 7 bases and the V segment lost 3 bases, leaving 14 bases of the junction unmatched. The CDR3 loop reads CASSWAMGQGFFEQYF. The CDR3 nucleotides read TGCGCCAGCAGCTGGGCGATGGGACAGGGTTTTTTTGAGCAGTACTTC.

This clone turned up a few times. This rearrangement joins TRBV10-3 to TRBJ1-3; no reliable D call. In germline, CDR1 is ENHRY, CDR2 SYGVKD. This CDR3 has 14 amino acids. V was trimmed by 4 bases and J by 0 bases, leaving 7 bases between them. The CDR3: CAISGLLSGNTIYF. CDR3 DNA sequence: TGTGCCATCAGTGGTCTCCTCTCTGGAAACACCATATATTTT.

This clone appeared a single time. V and J are TRBV7-2 and TRBJ1-1; 7 bases are shared with TRBD1. There are 15 residues in the CDR3. The germline V gene has CDR1 SGHTA and CDR2 FQGNSA. V was clipped by 5 bases and J by 2 bases; unmatched bases: 8. The CDR3 DNA sequence: TGTGCCAGCAGCCCCAGGACAGGAGTTAACACTGAAGCTTTCTTT. This codes for CASSPRTGVNTEAFF.

This clone was counted a few times. This chain uses TRBV2 with TRBJ2-3; D call uncertain. The CDR3 runs 14 residues. Per germline, CDR1 SNHLY and CDR2 FYNNEI. V was cut by 4 bases and J by 6 bases, with 14 bases left in between. The CDR3 nucleotides read TGTGCCAGCAGTGGGGTCAGGCTGGTTGATACGCAGTATTTT. Translation gives CASSGVRLVDTQYF.

V gene TRBV11-2 combines with J gene TRBJ2-3, with TRBD2 as a possible D gene (6 bases). Germline values: CDR1 SGHAT, CDR2 FQNNGV. The V end lost 4 bases, the J end lost 2 bases, and 13 bases lay between the germline ends. This CDR3 has 15 residues. This chain's CDR3 is CASSSRGGTTDTQYF. In DNA, the CDR3 is TGTGCCAGCAGCTCCCGGGGCGGGACCACAGATACGCAGTATTTT. Drawing the rest from reference TRBV11-2 and TRBJ2-3, the complete variable domain is EAGVAQSPRYKIIEKRQSVAFWCNPISGHATLYWYQQILGQGPKLLIQFQNNGVVDDSQLPKDRFSAERLKGVDSTLKIQPAKLEDSAVYLCASSSRGGTTDTQYFGPGTRLTVL.

The gene calls are TRBV7-9 and TRBJ2-1; 11 nucleotides agree with TRBD2. Trimming took 3 bases from V and 0 from J; bases not matched to a gene: 7. The germline gives CDR1 SEHNR, CDR2 FQNEAQ (reference sequence). This CDR3 contains 18 residues. DNA for the CDR3: TGTGCCAGCAGCTTGGTAGCGGGGGGGCCCGGCTCCTACAATGAGCAGTTCTTC. Residues: CASSLVAGGPGSYNEQFF.

V gene TRBV6-5 combines with J gene TRBJ1-1; D is unclear. The germline V and J ends were trimmed by 2 bases and 7 bases, with 17 bases remaining between them. This CDR3 region has 15 residues. CDR1 and CDR2 from the germline V gene are MNHEY and SVGAGI. This CDR3 reads CASSYGGPFPDEAFF. In nucleotides, the CDR3 is TGTGCCAGCAGTTACGGAGGGCCCTTTCCCGATGAAGCTTTCTTT.

V and J are TRBV5-4 and TRBJ1-6; 8 bases agree with TRBD1. Trimming removed 0 bases from V and 9 bases from J; junction bases left unmatched: 5. This CDR3 spans 15 amino acids. The germline gives CDR1 SGHNT, CDR2 YYREEE (reference sequence). The CDR3 DNA reads as TGTGCCAGCAGCTTGGATTCAGGGGGCGGTTCACCCCTCCACTTT. It encodes CASSLDSGGGSPLHF.

The V gene is TRBV12-3 or TRBV12-4, the J gene TRBJ2-1, with TRBD1 matching over 9 bases. The CDR3 contains 13 residues. Trimming took 5 bases from V and 12 from J; bases not matched to a gene: 8. The CDR3 DNA is TGTGCCAGCAGTCGGGACAGGGCTTATGGGCAGTTCTTC. It codes for CASSRDRAYGQFF.

The chain uses TRBV5-1 and TRBJ1-1; TRBD1 matches at 11 bases. V shed 3 bases, J shed 1 base, and the junction held 5 bases outside the gene matches. Germline-derived CDR1 and CDR2 are SGHRS and YFSETQ. This CDR3 comprises 16 residues. The CDR3 DNA reads as TGCGCCAGCAGCTCCGGACAGGGGGCTACGAACACTGAAGCTTTCTTT. Residues: CASSSGQGATNTEAFF.

The V and J genes are TRBV19 and TRBJ2-5; 8 bases match TRBD2. The ends lost 2 bases at V and 2 bases at J; junction bases unmatched: 7. This CDR3 has 16 residues. CDR1 LNHDA and CDR2 SQIVND come from the germline V gene (reference sequence). The CDR3 loop is CASSIFWGLEQETQYF. DNA of the CDR3: TGTGCCAGTAGTATATTTTGGGGACTAGAACAAGAGACCCAGTACTTC.

This clone was counted once. V usage is TRBV6-2 or TRBV6-3 and J usage is TRBJ2-1; D may be TRBD1 (6 bases). Trimming removed 6 bases at V and 1 base at J, with 7 bases between. This CDR3 is built from 13 residues. CDR1 and CDR2 (germline): MNHEY, SVGEGT. In DNA form, the CDR3 reads TGTGCCAGCAGCGGACAGTCCTACAATGAGCAGTTCTTC. It specifies CASSGQSYNEQFF.

This chain's CDR3 is CASSFFGQGAPSPLHF. The DNA of the CDR3 is TGTGCCAGCAGCTTCTTCGGACAGGGGGCGCCTTCACCCCTCCACTTT. The rearrangement uses TRBV5-8 and TRBJ1-6, with TRBD1 matching over 11 bases. V shed 2 bases, J shed 9 bases, and the junction held 7 bases outside the gene matches. The germline V gene encodes CDR1 SGHTS and CDR2 YDEGEE. The CDR3 is 16 residues long. Variable domain in full (rest from reference TRBV5-8 and TRBJ1-6): EAGVTQSPTHLIKTRGQQATLRCSPISGHTSVYWYQQALGLGLQFLLWYDEGEERNRGNFPPRFSGRQFPNYSSELNVNALELEDSALYLCASSFFGQGAPSPLHFGNGTRLTVT.

The chain combines TRBV6-5 with TRBJ1-2; D is unclear. Germline V CDR1 and CDR2: MNHEY, SVGAGI. The CDR3 totals 15 residues. V was shortened by 0 bases and J by 2 bases, with 10 bases between the two germline ends. Here the CDR3 reads CASSYSPTVNYGYTF. The CDR3 DNA sequence: TGTGCCAGCAGTTACTCTCCTACAGTGAACTATGGCTACACCTTC.

The chain links TRBV11-3 to TRBJ1-2; D may be TRBD1 (5 bases). V shed 5 bases and J shed 4 bases, with 14 bases lying between them. Germline lookup yields CDR1 SGHNT and CDR2 YENEEA. This CDR3 is built from 14 residues. In nucleotides, the CDR3 is TGTGCCAGCAGCCCCTATAGGGGAGGCTATGGCTACACCTTC. This gives the protein CASSPYRGGYGYTF. The variable domain in full, completed from reference TRBV11-3 and TRBJ1-2, reads EAGVVQSPRYKIIEKKQPVAFWCNPISGHNTLYWYLQNLGQGPELLIRYENEEAVDDSQLPKDRFSAERLKGVDSTLKIQPAELGDSAVYLCASSPYRGGYGYTFGSGTRLTVV.

This sequence joins TRBV5-8 and TRBJ2-5; the match to TRBD2 covers 12 bases. CDR1 and CDR2 from the germline V gene are SGHTS and YDEGEE. This CDR3 spans 18 amino acids. V gave up 0 bases and J gave up 1 base; unmatched junction bases: 7. The CDR3 spells CASSLVWTSGEIQETQYF. The CDR3 DNA follows: TGTGCCAGCAGCTTGGTCTGGACTAGCGGGGAGATCCAAGAGACCCAGTACTTC.

The chain links TRBV3-1 (or the pseudogene TRBV3-2) to TRBJ2-2, with 9 bases aligning to TRBD2. Germline CDR1 and CDR2: LGHDT and YNNKEL (reference sequence). CDR3 length: 15 amino acids. Germline trimming cut 1 base from V and 6 bases from J; bases unmatched to any gene: 3. The CDR3 region is CASSQGGGASGELFF. Written as DNA, the CDR3 is TGTGCCAGCAGCCAAGGCGGGGGGGCTTCCGGGGAGCTGTTTTTT.

The genes are TRBV7-2 and TRBJ2-3; the D is unclear. V was clipped by 1 base and J by 4 bases, with 12 bases between them. The CDR3 loop spans 15 amino acids. Looked up from germline, CDR1 is SGHTA and CDR2 is FQGNSA. The CDR3 bases are TGTGCCAGCAGCTTAGGACCCTCAGGCCCAGATACGCAGTATTTT. As protein: CASSLGPSGPDTQYF.

V gene TRBV19 combines with J gene TRBJ2-1; 8 nucleotides line up with TRBD1. Germline assignment: CDR1 LNHDA and CDR2 SQIVND (reference sequence). The CDR3 covers 14 residues. J gave up 7 bases and V 3 bases, and 5 bases lay outside the gene matches. The CDR3 region is CASSIGTGKNEQFF. CDR3 sequence (DNA): TGTGCCAGTAGTATTGGGACAGGAAAGAATGAGCAGTTCTTC.

V is TRBV12-3 or TRBV12-4 and J is TRBJ2-3, with unresolved D. This CDR3 spans 13 amino acids. Trimming stripped 3 bases from V and 5 bases from J, with 9 bases between. Here the CDR3 DNA reads TGTGCCAGCAGTTTTTCCTTGAGAGATACGCAGTATTTT. Residues: CASSFSLRDTQYF.